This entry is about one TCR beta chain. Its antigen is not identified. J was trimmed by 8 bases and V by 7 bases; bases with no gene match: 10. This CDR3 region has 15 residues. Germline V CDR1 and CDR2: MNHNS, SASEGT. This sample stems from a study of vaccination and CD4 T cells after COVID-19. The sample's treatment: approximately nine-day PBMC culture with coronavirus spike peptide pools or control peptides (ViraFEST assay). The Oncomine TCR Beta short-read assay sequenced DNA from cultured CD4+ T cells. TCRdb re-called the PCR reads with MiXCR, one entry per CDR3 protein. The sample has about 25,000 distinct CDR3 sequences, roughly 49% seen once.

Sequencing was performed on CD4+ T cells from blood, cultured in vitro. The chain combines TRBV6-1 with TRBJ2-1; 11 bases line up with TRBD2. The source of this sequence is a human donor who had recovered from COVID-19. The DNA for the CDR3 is TGTGCCAGCACCGAATATAGCGGGGGGGTGTATGAGCAGTTCTTC. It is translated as CASTEYSGGVYEQFF.